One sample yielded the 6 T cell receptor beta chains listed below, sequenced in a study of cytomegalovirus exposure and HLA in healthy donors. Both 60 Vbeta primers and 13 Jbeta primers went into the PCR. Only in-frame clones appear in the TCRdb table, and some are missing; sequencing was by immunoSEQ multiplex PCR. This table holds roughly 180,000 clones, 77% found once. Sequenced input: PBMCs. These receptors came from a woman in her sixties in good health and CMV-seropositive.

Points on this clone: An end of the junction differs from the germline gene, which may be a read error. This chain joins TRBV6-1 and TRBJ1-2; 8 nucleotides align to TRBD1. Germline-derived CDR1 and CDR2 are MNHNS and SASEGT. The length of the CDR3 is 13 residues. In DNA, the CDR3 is TGTGCCAGCAGTGAAGACAGGGGGGGTGGCCACACCTTC. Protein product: CASSEDRGGGHTF.

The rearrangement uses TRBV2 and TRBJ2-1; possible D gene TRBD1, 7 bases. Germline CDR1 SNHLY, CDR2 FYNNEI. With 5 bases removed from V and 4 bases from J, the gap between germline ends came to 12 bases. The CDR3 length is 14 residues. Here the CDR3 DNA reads TGTGCCAGCAGTCCCAGGGGGACTTACAATGAGCAGTTCTTC. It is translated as CASSPRGTYNEQFF.

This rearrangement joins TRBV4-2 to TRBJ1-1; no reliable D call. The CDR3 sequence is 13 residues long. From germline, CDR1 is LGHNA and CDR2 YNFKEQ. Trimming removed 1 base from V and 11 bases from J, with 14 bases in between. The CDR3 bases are TGTGCCAGCAGCCAAGTCCGGGGTGCGGATGCTTTCTTT. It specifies CASSQVRGADAFF.

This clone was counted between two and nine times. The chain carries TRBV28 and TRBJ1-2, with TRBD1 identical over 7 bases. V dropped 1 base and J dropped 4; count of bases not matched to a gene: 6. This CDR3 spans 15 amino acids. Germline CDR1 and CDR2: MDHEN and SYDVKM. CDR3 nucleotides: TGTGCCAGCAGTTTATTGGGACAGAGTACCTATGGCTACACCTTC. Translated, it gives CASSLLGQSTYGYTF.

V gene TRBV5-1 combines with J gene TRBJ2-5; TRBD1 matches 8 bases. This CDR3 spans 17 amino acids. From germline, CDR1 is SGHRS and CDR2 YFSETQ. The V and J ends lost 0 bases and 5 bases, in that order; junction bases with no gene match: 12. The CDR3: CASSLGSQPTGVETQYF. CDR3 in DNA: TGCGCCAGCAGCTTGGGGTCACAGCCGACAGGGGTCGAGACCCAGTACTTC.

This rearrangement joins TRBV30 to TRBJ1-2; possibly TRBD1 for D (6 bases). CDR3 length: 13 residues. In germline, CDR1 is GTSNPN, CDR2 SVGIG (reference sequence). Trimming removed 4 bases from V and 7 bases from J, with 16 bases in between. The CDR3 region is CAWTVGGPGGYTF. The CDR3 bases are TGTGCCTGGACCGTGGGGGGGCCGGGTGGCTACACCTTC.